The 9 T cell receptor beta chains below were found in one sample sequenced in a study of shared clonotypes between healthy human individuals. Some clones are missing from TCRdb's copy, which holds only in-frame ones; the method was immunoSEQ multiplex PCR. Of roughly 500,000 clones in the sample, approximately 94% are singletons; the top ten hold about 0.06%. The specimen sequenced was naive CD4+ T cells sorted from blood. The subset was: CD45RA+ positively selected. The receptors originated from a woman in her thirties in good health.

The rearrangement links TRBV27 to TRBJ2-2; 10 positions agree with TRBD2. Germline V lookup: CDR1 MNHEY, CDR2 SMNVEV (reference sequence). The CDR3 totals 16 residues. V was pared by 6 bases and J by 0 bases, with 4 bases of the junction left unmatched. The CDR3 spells CASRRTSGTNTGELFF. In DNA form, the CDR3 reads TGTGCCAGCAGGCGTACTAGCGGGACGAACACCGGGGAGCTGTTTTTT.

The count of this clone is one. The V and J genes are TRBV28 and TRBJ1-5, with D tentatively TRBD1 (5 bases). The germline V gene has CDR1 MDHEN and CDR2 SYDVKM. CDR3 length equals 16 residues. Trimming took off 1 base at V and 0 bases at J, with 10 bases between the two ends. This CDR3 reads CASSLFGGSSNQPQHF. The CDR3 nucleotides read TGTGCCAGCAGTTTATTCGGGGGGTCTAGCAATCAGCCCCAGCATTTT.

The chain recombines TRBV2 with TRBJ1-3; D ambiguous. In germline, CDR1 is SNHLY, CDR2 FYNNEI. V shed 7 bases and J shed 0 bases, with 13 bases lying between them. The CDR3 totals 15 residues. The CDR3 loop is CASTLDGASGNTIYF. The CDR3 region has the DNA TGTGCCAGCACCTTGGACGGCGCCTCTGGAAACACCATATATTTT.

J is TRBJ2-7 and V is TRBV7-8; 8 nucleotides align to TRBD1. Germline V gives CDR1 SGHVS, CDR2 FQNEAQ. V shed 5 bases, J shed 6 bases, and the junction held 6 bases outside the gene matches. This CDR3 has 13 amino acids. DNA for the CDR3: TGTGCCAGCAGCCTAGGACAGGGCCGCGAGCAGTACTTC. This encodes CASSLGQGREQYF. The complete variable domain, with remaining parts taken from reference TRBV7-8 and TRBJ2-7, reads GAGVSQSPRYKVAKRGQDVALRCDPISGHVSLFWYQQALGQGPEFLTYFQNEAQLDKSGLPSDRFFAERPEGSVSTLKIQRTQQEDSAVYLCASSLGQGREQYFGPGTRLTVT.

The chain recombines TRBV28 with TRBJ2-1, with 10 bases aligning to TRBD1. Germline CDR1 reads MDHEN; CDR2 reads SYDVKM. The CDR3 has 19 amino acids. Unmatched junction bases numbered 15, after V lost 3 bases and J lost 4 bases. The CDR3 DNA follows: TGTGCCAGCAGTTTCCCGAGACAGGGGGCTCTGGGAATATACAATGAGCAGTTCTTC. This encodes CASSFPRQGALGIYNEQFF.

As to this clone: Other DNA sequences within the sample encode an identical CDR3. CDR3 DNA sequence: TGTGCCAGCAGTTCGGTGTACGAGCAGTACTTC. Protein sequence: CASSSVYEQYF. This chain connects TRBV28 to TRBJ2-7; D gene ambiguous. The germline V and J ends were trimmed by 4 bases and 4 bases, with 5 bases remaining between them. The germline V gene has CDR1 MDHEN and CDR2 SYDVKM. The CDR3 covers 11 residues. The variable domain in full, with the rest retrieved from reference TRBV28 and TRBJ2-7, is DVKVTQSSRYLVKRTGEKVFLECVQDMDHENMFWYRQDPGLGLRLIYFSYDVKMKEKGDIPEGYSVSREKKERFSLILESASTNQTSMYLCASSSVYEQYFGPGTRLTVT.

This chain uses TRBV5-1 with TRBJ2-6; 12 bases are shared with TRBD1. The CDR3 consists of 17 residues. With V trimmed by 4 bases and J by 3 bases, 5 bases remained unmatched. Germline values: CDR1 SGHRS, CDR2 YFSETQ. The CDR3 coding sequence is TGCGCCAGCAGCGAGGGACAGGGGGCACTTGGGGCCAACGTCCTGACTTTC. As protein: CASSEGQGALGANVLTF.

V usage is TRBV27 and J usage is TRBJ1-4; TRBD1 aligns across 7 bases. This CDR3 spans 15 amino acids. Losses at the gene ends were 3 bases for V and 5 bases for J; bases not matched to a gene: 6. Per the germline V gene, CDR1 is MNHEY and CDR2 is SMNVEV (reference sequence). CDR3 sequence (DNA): TGTGCCAGCAGTTTCGGGAGGGGGCGGAATGAAAAACTGTTTTTT. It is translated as CASSFGRGRNEKLFF.

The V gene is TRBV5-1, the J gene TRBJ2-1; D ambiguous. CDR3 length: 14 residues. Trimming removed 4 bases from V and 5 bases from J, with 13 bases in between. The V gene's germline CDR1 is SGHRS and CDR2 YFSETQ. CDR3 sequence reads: CASSLPGQDNEQFF. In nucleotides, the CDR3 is TGCGCCAGCAGCCTACCTGGGCAGGACAATGAGCAGTTCTTC.